Presented here are 5 T cell receptor beta chains from one specimen sequenced in a study of blood T cell repertoires in COVID-19 (dated by TCRdb to the early 2020s). Receptor libraries were prepared by the immunoSEQ multiplex PCR assay. Drawn from immuneACCESS, this table holds only the in-frame rearrangements with V and J called that TCRdb kept. Clones are partly lost; checked studies trace under half to an unresolved V gene and leave the rest unexplained. A total of 200,000 to 250,000 clones appear in this sample, 82% of them only once. The ten largest account for 3% to 4% of the sample. Sequenced: PBMCs or T cells enriched from blood (not recorded which). All receptors come from a woman aged 60-75 years who had recovered from COVID-19.

V and J are TRBV18 and TRBJ1-4; 8 nucleotides agree with TRBD1. The V gene end was trimmed by 3 bases and the J gene end by 4 bases; junction bases not matched to a gene: 4. CDR1 and CDR2 from the germline V gene are KGHSH and LQKENI. The CDR3 totals 15 residues. The CDR3 region is CASSPGTGRNEKLFF. CDR3 DNA sequence: TGTGCCAGCTCACCGGGGACAGGTCGTAATGAAAAACTGTTTTTT.

The rearrangement links TRBV4-3 to TRBJ1-2; D remains unclear. CDR1 and CDR2 (germline): LGHNA, YSLEER. Trimming pared 1 base from V and 0 bases from J, leaving 9 bases between. The CDR3 covers 15 residues. The CDR3 DNA reads as TGCGCCAGCAGCCAAGGAACAGAAGCTAACTATGGCTACACCTTC. Amino acid sequence: CASSQGTEANYGYTF.

Points on this clone: An end of the junction differs from the germline gene, which may be a read error. V is TRBV7-9 and J is TRBJ1-2; D is unclear. Germline CDR1 and CDR2: SEHNR and FQNEAQ (reference sequence). CDR3 length equals 14 residues. CDR3 coding DNA: TGTGCCAGCAGCTCCGCCGGGGTTCGCTATGGCCACACCTTC. This gives the protein CASSSAGVRYGHTF. The full variable domain, its missing parts supplied by reference TRBV7-9 and TRBJ1-2, is DTGVSQNPRHKITKRGQNVTFRCDPISEHNRLYWYRQTLGQGPEFLTYFQNEAQLEKSRLLSDRFSAERPKGSFSTLEIQRTEQGDSAMYLCASSSAGVRYGHTFGSGTRLTVV.

V is TRBV28 and J is TRBJ1-2; D may be TRBD1 (5 bases). CDR3 length: 15 amino acids. Per germline, CDR1 MDHEN and CDR2 SYDVKM. V was cut by 1 base and J by 8 bases, with 17 bases left in between. DNA of the CDR3: TGTGCCAGCAGTTTATCCCTGCAGCGGGGGACGGGCTACACCTTC. As protein: CASSLSLQRGTGYTF.

The chain recombines TRBV10-3 with TRBJ2-2; 7 bases are a match to TRBD1. Germline lookup yields CDR1 ENHRY and CDR2 SYGVKD. This CDR3 spans 14 amino acids. V lost 0 bases, J lost 6 bases, and 1 base stayed unmatched. The CDR3 nucleotides read TGTGCCATCAGTGAGTCAACAGGGGCCGGGGAGCTGTTTTTT. Its translation is CAISESTGAGELFF.